This T cell receptor beta chain was captured in a study of vaccination and CD4 T cells after COVID-19. The treatment was: roughly 10-day PBMC culture with coronavirus spike peptide pools or control peptides (ViraFEST assay). This CDR3 has 13 residues. V was pared by 4 bases and J by 8 bases, with 14 bases between. The germline V gene encodes CDR1 MDHEN and CDR2 SYDVKM. To note about this clonotype: Its antigen is not identified.

The Oncomine TCR Beta short-read assay sequenced DNA from cultured CD4+ T cells. Investigators isolated genomic DNA from cultured CD4+ T cells. TCRdb fed the PCR reads into MiXCR, producing one record per CDR3 protein. The table records approximately 12,000 distinct CDR3 sequences, around 60% of them present only once. The material sequenced was CD4+ T cells from blood, cultured in vitro, taken before SARS-CoV-2 vaccination. This TCR was recovered from a human donor who had recovered from COVID-19. The chain carries TRBV28 and TRBJ1-1, with unresolved D. CDR3 sequence (DNA): TGTGCCAGCAGTTACCCCGGCCGAAGCGAAGCTTTCTTT. Its translation: CASSYPGRSEAFF.